The T cell receptor (beta chain) under discussion was sequenced for a study of CD8 T cells in Susac syndrome. Random-hexamer reverse transcription was applied to roughly 0.45 to 1 ug RNA. Amplification of TCR beta CDR3 by immunoSEQ multiplex PCR spanned 54 Vbeta and 13 Jbeta. A single record per CDR3 protein comes from TCRdb applying MiXCR to the immunoSEQ multiplex PCR reads. The sample contains 150,000 to 200,000 distinct CDR3 sequences, about 94% of which appear only once. Sequencing of TCR beta drew on CD8+ and CD4+ T cells from blood. The TEMRA cells underwent FACS enrichment, while the CD8+ and CD4+ T cells underwent negative isolation. This CDR3 is 13 amino acids long. CDR1 and CDR2 (germline): GTSNPN, SVGIG (reference sequence). The V and J ends lost 2 bases and 3 bases respectively, with 10 bases between them.

V gene TRBV30 combines with J gene TRBJ1-2; D gene ambiguous. The sequence came from a human donor in good health. The sample consisted of CD4+ T cells from PBMCs. The CDR3 DNA follows: TGTGCCTGGAGTCGGACGGAGCACTATGGCTACACCTTC. Translated, it gives CAWSRTEHYGYTF.